The rows below give T cell receptor beta chains drawn from one sample of a study of spatial heterogeneity in lung cancer. From the 5' RACE reads, TCRdb called clonotypes with MiXCR, one entry per CDR3 protein. The repertoire holds nearly 80,000 distinct CDR3 sequences, with about 8% as singletons. The input for sequencing was PBMCs, taken at surgery. These receptors were obtained from a male donor with early-stage non-small cell lung cancer. The CDR3 runs from the conserved cysteine through the conserved F or W. Fields, in order: CDR3 length, V gene, clone size, D gene, J gene, CDR3 protein, CDR3 DNA. A D gene is named only where the DNA matches it firmly. Rows give clone size only sometimes, using once, few, many, or a class for an expanded clone.

14	TRBV5-4	NA	NA	TRBJ1-1	CASSLAGYVTEAFF	TGTGCCAGCAGCTTGGCGGGGTATGTCACTGAAGCTTTCTTT
13	TRBV5-4	NA	NA	TRBJ1-6	CASSLRGAPPLHF	TGTGCCAGCAGCTTGCGAGGGGCCCCACCCCTCCACTTT
15	TRBV28	few	NA	TRBJ1-5	CASSFDRYSNQPQHF	TGTGCCAGCAGTTTCGATAGGTATAGCAATCAGCCCCAGCATTTT
14	TRBV5-1	NA	NA	TRBJ2-7	CASSLVPSEYEQYF	TGCGCCAGCAGCTTGGTCCCATCCGAGTACGAGCAGTACTTC
14	TRBV5-6	many	NA	TRBJ2-6	CASARKAGANVLTF	TGTGCCAGCGCAAGAAAAGCTGGGGCCAACGTCCTGACTTTC
16	TRBV18	few	TRBD2	TRBJ2-1	CASSPLGGSTDNEQFF	TGTGCCAGCTCACCCCTGGGCGGGAGTACGGACAATGAGCAGTTCTTC
14	TRBV10-3	medium-sized	TRBD1	TRBJ2-7	CATGPGQASGEQYF	TGTGCCACCGGACCGGGACAGGCGTCGGGCGAGCAGTACTTC
14	TRBV30	NA	NA	TRBJ2-1	CAWSRLGDSDEQFF	TGTGCCTGGAGCCGGCTGGGGGATAGTGATGAGCAGTTCTTC
16	TRBV7-8	few	NA	TRBJ2-3	CASSPASVFSTDTQYF	TGTGCCAGCAGCCCCGCTAGCGTGTTTAGCACAGATACGCAGTATTTT
14	TRBV11-2	many	NA	TRBJ2-5	CASSLELGSETQYF	TGTGCCAGCAGCTTAGAACTAGGGAGCGAGACCCAGTACTTC
15	TRBV5-1	many	NA	TRBJ2-1	CASSPAGPLSDEQFF	TGCGCCAGCAGCCCCGCCGGACCTCTGTCGGATGAGCAGTTCTTC
16	TRBV5-1	NA	NA	TRBJ2-7	CASSLGQAGRGEEQYF	TGCGCCAGCAGCTTGGGACAGGCCGGCCGAGGTGAAGAGCAGTACTTC
14	TRBV12-3/TRBV12-4	few	NA	TRBJ1-1	CASSPRGDPSEAFF	TGTGCCAGCAGTCCCAGAGGAGACCCATCAGAGGCTTTCTTT
13	TRBV5-1	many	NA	TRBJ2-3	CASSLDVTDTQYF	TGCGCCAGCAGCTTAGACGTCACAGATACGCAGTATTTT
14	TRBV6-1	few	NA	TRBJ2-1	CASGEWSRYNEQFF	TGTGCCAGCGGGGAGTGGAGCCGATACAATGAGCAGTTCTTC
13	TRBV7-2	few	NA	TRBJ2-5	CASGRGVEETQYF	TGTGCCAGCGGGAGGGGGGTGGAAGAGACCCAGTACTTC
16	TRBV12-3/TRBV12-4	NA	TRBD1	TRBJ2-1	CASSLGTGQGTNEQFF	TGTGCCAGCAGTTTAGGGACGGGACAGGGGACTAATGAGCAGTTCTTC
12	TRBV29-1	many	TRBD1	TRBJ2-7	CSVEDGTDEQYF	TGCAGCGTTGAAGACGGGACAGACGAGCAGTACTTC
15	TRBV12-3/TRBV12-4	few	NA	TRBJ2-2	CASSLRGALTGELFF	TGTGCCAGCAGTTTACGAGGGGCTCTCACCGGGGAGCTGTTTTTT
14	TRBV15	many	NA	TRBJ1-2	CATSTQLAIYGYTF	TGTGCCACCAGCACACAGCTCGCCATCTATGGCTACACCTTC
13	TRBV7-2	few	NA	TRBJ2-3	CASSSTMADTQYF	TGTGCCAGCAGCTCGACCATGGCAGATACGCAGTATTTT
20	TRBV12-3/TRBV12-4	many	NA	TRBJ1-5	CASSLYYGGVSGTGHQPQHF	TGTGCCAGCAGTTTATATTACGGGGGAGTGTCAGGGACCGGGCATCAGCCCCAGCATTTT
15	TRBV12-3/TRBV12-4	few	NA	TRBJ2-1	CASSSTVFEYNEQFF	TGTGCCAGCAGTTCCACGGTTTTTGAATACAATGAGCAGTTCTTC
12	TRBV30	few	NA	TRBJ2-3	CAWSASTDTQYF	TGTGCCTGGAGCGCCAGCACAGATACGCAGTATTTT
18	TRBV14	few	NA	TRBJ2-1	CASSQIGFGDRAYNEQFF	TGTGCCAGCAGCCAAATAGGTTTCGGGGACCGGGCCTACAATGAGCAGTTCTTC
13	TRBV7-2	many	NA	TRBJ1-5	CASSRSTNQPQHF	TGTGCCAGCAGCCGATCAACGAATCAGCCCCAGCATTTT
15	TRBV11-2	many	TRBD1	TRBJ1-4	CASSPMRGQSEKLFF	TGTGCCAGCAGCCCTATGAGGGGACAGAGTGAAAAACTGTTTTTT